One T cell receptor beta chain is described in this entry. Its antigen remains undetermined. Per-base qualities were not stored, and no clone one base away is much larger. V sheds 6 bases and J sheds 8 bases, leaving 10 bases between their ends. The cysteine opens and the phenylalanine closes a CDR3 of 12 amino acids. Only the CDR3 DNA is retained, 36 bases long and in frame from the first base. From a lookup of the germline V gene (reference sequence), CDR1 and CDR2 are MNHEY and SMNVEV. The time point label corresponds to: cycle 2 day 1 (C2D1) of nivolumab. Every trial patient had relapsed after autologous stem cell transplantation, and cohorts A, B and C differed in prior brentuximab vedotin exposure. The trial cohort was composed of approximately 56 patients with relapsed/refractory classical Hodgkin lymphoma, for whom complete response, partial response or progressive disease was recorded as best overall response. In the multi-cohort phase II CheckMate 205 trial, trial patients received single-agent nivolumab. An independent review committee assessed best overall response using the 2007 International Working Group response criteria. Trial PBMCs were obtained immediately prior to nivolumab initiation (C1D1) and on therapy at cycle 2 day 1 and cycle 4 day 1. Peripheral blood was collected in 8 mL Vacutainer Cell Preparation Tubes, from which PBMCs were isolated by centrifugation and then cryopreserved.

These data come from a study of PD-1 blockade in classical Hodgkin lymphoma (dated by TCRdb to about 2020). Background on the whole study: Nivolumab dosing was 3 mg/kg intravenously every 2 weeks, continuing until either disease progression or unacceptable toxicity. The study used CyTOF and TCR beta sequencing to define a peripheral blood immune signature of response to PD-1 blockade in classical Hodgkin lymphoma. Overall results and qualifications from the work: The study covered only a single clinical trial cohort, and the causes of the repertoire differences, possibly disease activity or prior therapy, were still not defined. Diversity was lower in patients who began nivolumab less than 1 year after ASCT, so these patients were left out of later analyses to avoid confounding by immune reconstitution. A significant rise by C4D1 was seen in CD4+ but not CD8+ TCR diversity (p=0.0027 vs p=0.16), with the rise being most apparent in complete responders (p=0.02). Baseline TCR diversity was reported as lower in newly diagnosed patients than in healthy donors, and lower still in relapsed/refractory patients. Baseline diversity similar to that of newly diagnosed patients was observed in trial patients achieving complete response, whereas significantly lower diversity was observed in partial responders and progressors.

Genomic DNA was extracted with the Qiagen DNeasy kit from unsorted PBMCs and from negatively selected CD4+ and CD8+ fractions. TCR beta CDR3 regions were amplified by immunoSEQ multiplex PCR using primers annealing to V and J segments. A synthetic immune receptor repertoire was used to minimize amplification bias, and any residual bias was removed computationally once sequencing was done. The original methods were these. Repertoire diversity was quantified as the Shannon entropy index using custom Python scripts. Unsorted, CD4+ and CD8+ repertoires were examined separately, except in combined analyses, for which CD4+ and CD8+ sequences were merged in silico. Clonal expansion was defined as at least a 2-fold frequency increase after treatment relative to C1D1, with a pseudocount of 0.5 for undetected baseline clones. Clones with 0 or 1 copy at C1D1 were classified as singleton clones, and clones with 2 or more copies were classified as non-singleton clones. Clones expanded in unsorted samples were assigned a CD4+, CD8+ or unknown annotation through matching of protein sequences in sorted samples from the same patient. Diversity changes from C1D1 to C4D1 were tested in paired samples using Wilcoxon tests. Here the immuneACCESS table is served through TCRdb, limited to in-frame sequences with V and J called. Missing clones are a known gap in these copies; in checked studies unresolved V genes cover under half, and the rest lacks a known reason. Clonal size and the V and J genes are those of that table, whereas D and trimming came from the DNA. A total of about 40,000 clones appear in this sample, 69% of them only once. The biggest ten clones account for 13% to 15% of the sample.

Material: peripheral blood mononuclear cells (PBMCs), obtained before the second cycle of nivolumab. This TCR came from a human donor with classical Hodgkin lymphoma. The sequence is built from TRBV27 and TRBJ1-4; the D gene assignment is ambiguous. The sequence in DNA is TGTGCCAGCAGCCCTGGACTGGAAAAACTGTTTTTT. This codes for CASSPGLEKLFF. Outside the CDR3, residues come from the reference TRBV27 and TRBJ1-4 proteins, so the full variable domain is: EAQVTQNPRYLITVTGKKLTVTCSQNMNHEYMSWYRQDPGLGLRQIYYSMNVEVTDKGDVPEGYKVSRKEKRNFPLILESPSPNQTSLYFCASSPGLEKLFFGSGTQLSVL.